The entry below describes one T cell receptor (beta chain). Antigen: not known. The sample belongs to a study of T cells in Graves' hyperthyroidism and ophthalmopathy. Disease duration under 2 months; hyperthyroidism patients were aged 18 to 65. Germline V gene sequence: CDR1 DFQATT, CDR2 SNEGSKA (reference sequence). Trimming cost V 5 bases and J 3 bases, with 14 bases left between them. CDR3 length: 13 amino acids. Findings and caveats of the study: Ophthalmopathy prediction by the model preceded onset by a median 6.5 months.

From RNA transcripts, TCR beta CDR3 regions were amplified. Primed by the HTBI set, a first-round RT-PCR was run on the TCR CDR3. One entry per CDR3 protein, called by TCRdb with MiXCR from the multiplex PCR reads. The sample holds roughly 420,000 distinct CDR3 sequences, more than 15% seen once. The chain recombines TRBV20-1 with TRBJ2-7, with a weak D call TRBD1 (6 bases). The sample consisted of blood. This receptor was obtained from a woman in her late teens or twenties with Graves' hyperthyroidism. The CDR3: CSAYGDISYEQYF. The CDR3 DNA follows: TGCAGTGCTTATGGGGACATTAGCTACGAGCAGTACTTC.